This TCR beta chain was documented in a study of blood T cell repertoires in COVID-19. As for the study in general: The analysed material was cDNA or gDNA that came from T cells, B-cell-depleted T cells, or PBMCs.

Clones were sequenced by immunoSEQ multiplex PCR, and TCRdb holds only the in-frame ones, with some missing. This table has about 20,000 clones, approximately 91% appearing once. This CDR3 spans 11 amino acids. Germline CDR1 is SGHDT and CDR2 is YYEEEE. V was shortened by 9 bases and J by 5 bases, with 12 bases between the two germline ends. Sequenced: peripheral blood. The sequence was collected from a human donor in a cohort sampled during active COVID-19. The chain combines TRBV5-6 with TRBJ2-7; unclear D gene. The CDR3 loop reads CATGFRDEQYF. CDR3 nucleotide sequence: TGTGCCACCGGCTTTCGGGACGAGCAGTACTTC.